The clone carrying this T cell receptor beta chain was recorded many times. Its specificity is not known. The sample originates from a study of early T cells in non-severe SARS-CoV-2 infection. Study-wide context: RNA in bulk from unsorted whole blood was sequenced, and chains were unpaired. Study-wide results and caveats: VDJdb-based matching was biased toward anti-spike CD8 responses and missed private and CD4 specificities.

In the library, individual cDNA molecules carried attached unique molecular identifiers. TCRdb ran MiXCR on the 5' RACE reads and lists one entry per CDR3 protein. The repertoire has 37,000 or so distinct CDR3 sequences, roughly 5% of them found once; the top ten carry approximately 4.8%. This CDR3 region has 15 residues. Trimming left V 1 base short and J 11 bases short, with 18 bases between. Germline assignment: CDR1 SNHLY and CDR2 FYNNEI. The sequenced material came from whole blood. V is TRBV2 and J is TRBJ1-5; maybe TRBD1 (5 bases). This sequence originates from an adult who was a healthcare worker with PCR-confirmed SARS-CoV-2 infection or an uninfected control (not recorded which). CDR3 nucleotides: TGTGCCAGCAGTGAAGTTAGGGGCAACGTAAACACCCAGCATTTT. This gives the protein CASSEVRGNVNTQHF.